These 5 T cell receptor beta chains were all obtained from the same sample, sequenced in a study of blood T cell repertoires in COVID-19. Profiled with immunoSEQ multiplex PCR; TCRdb holds only in-frame clones, not every one. Seen here are 80,000 to 90,000 clones, about four fifths observed once, and the top ten hold about 2%. The sequenced sample was peripheral blood. These receptor sequences come from a woman aged 70-85 years with acute or convalescent COVID-19.

This chain uses TRBV5-1 with TRBJ1-4; the D gene is possibly TRBD1 (6 bases). V gave up 4 bases and J gave up 8 bases, with 18 bases separating them. Germline CDR1 reads SGHRS; CDR2 reads YFSETQ. The CDR3 has 15 amino acids. Here the CDR3 reads CASSASTGPEEKLFF. The CDR3 DNA is TGCGCCAGCAGCGCCTCGACAGGCCCGGAGGAAAAACTGTTTTTT.

The chain recombines TRBV30 with TRBJ1-1; perhaps TRBD1 as D (6 bases). This CDR3 is built from 14 residues. The germline CDR1 and CDR2 sequences are GTSNPN and SVGIG (reference sequence). Trimming removed 7 bases from V and 1 base from J, with 16 bases in between. The CDR3 region has the DNA TGTGCCTCGGACCGGGACACCCCGAACACTGAAGCTTTCTTT. This codes for CASDRDTPNTEAFF.

On this clone: At one end the junction does not follow the germline gene, possibly because of a read error. The chain carries TRBV12-5 and TRBJ1-6, with D unclear. In germline, CDR1 is LGHNT, CDR2 FRNRAP. This CDR3 is built from 12 residues. The CDR3 bases are TGTGCTAGTGGTCCCTATCATTCACCCCTCCACTTT. It is translated as CASGPYHSPLHF.

As to this clone: The same CDR3 can be traced to other DNA sequences in this sample. The V call is TRBV6-5, the J call TRBJ2-3; perhaps TRBD2 as D (5 bases). Germline lookup yields CDR1 MNHEY and CDR2 SVGAGI. V dropped 6 bases and J dropped 1 base, with 8 bases sitting between them. The CDR3 runs to 13 residues. CDR3 DNA: TGTGCCAGCAGGAGGGCGGGCACAGATACGCAGTATTTT. Protein: CASRRAGTDTQYF.

This chain joins TRBV20-1 and TRBJ1-1, with D hard to call. Per the germline V gene, CDR1 is DFQATT and CDR2 is SNEGSKA (reference sequence). The CDR3 is 11 amino acids. V dropped 7 bases and J dropped 4 bases, with 10 bases sitting between them. The CDR3 sequence: CSGRRGTEAFF. In DNA, the CDR3 is TGCAGTGGCCGCCGGGGCACTGAAGCTTTCTTT.